This entry concerns a single T cell receptor (beta chain). This clonotype was observed a few times. This clone's antigen is unknown. No base-level quality is on record; no much larger clone is a single base apart. This record belongs to a study of blood T cells in healthy people across ages (dated by TCRdb to the mid-2010s). In the study overall: Template switching captured roughly one uniquely barcoded TCR beta cDNA molecule per two T cells in model experiments. Age-related changes in TCR beta repertoire diversity were measured in the study by deep sequencing normalized with unique cDNA molecular identifiers. Donors were grouped into four age groups: young (average 16 years), middle-aged (39), aged (62) and long-lived (about 90). To avoid experimental bias, donors of different ages were distributed randomly across sequencing lanes. Two additional independent replicas of 1 million unique cDNA reads from the same blood draw were analyzed for two donors (one aged 18 to 29 and one aged 80 or older).

Donors were 30 to 45 systemically healthy Caucasian individuals from Russia aged about 6 to 100 years. Each donor gave 8 to 10 milliliters of peripheral blood, drawn into EDTA-treated Vacutainer tubes. PBMCs were isolated by Ficoll-Paque density-gradient centrifugation, with at least 6.5 million obtained per sample. Trizol reagent was used to extract total RNA from the PBMCs, yielding at least 5 micrograms per sample. For every donor, an aliquot of PBMCs went through flow cytometry to measure the percentages of naive CD45RAhigh/CD27high T cells. Preparation of the library involved 5' RACE. Sequencing was performed on an Illumina HiSeq 2500. A second PCR of roughly 7 to 11 cycles was performed with a sample-barcoded 5' primer and a J-beta primer mix. A template-switch 5' adaptor carrying 12 random nucleotides introduced a unique molecular identifier onto each TCR beta cDNA molecule. Each sample yielded at least 2.5 million CDR3-containing paired-end reads. First-strand cDNA was synthesized from all RNA with the Mint cDNA synthesis kit, primed by a TRBC-specific oligonucleotide. Following uracil-DNA glycosylase treatment, all cDNA underwent a first 18-cycle PCR with the universal primers M1SS and BC2_uni_R. The original methods were these. For normalization, 1 million high-quality reads were randomly selected from each sample, with every read carrying a distinct molecular identifier. Instead of being binned into consensus sequences, reads that shared molecular identifiers were thrown out. MiTCR, with a Q25 quality threshold and the strictest error-elimination algorithm, was used for CDR3 identification, clonotype clustering and error correction. A nonparametric unseen species model with Euler transformation was used to estimate a lower bound on total TCR beta diversity. The raw public reads went through TCRdb reprocessing: fastp at Q25, MiXCR clone calling, in-frame beta chains kept. Every entry covers one CDR3 protein and lists the most common genes and DNA from its rows. It is TCRdb's table, rather than the study itself, that gives the V and J calls and clone size. The sample table records around 900,000 distinct CDR3 sequences; roughly half of these occur just once. Roughly a fifth of the sample is in the top ten clones.

The investigation overall reported the following: A strong correlation was found between observed TCR beta diversity and the percentage of naive T cells measured by flow cytometry. Observed TCR beta diversity per million T cells fell roughly linearly with age, and a significant reduction was already apparent by age about 36. Compared with the aged group, the long-lived group had more naive CD4+ T cells, fewer expanded clones and increased TCR diversity, suggesting age selection. Estimates of total diversity from one million sequenced T cells were regarded as lower bounds and underestimates. Since profiling was done on bulk unsorted PBMCs, naive and antigen-experienced compartments could not be conclusively compared. The CMV infection status of donors was not known, potentially confounding age-related changes in expanded clonotypes.

CDR1 is given as SQVTM and CDR2 as ANQGSEA, both from the germline V gene. V is pared back by 4 bases and J by 3 bases, with 10 bases lying between the germline termini. From the cysteine up to the phenylalanine, the CDR3 has a length of 14 residues. Of all the DNA, just the CDR3 is kept, 42 bases in frame from base 1. This receptor was identified in a woman aged 60 to 75 in good health. The rearrangement combines TRBV29-1 with TRBJ2-6, with TRBD1 tentatively as D gene (5 bases match). What was sequenced was blood. The DNA sequence is as follows: TGCAGCGTTGGTGCCACAGGTGGGGCCAACGTCCTGACTTTC. Its coded protein is CSVGATGGANVLTF.